This T cell receptor beta chain was sequenced in a study of CDR3 diversity in severe acne. This clonotype showed up many times. Trimming removed 4 bases from V and 1 base from J, with 13 bases in between. Germline CDR1 and CDR2: MGHDK and SYGVNS. This CDR3 region has 15 residues. One entry per CDR3 protein results from TCRdb running MiXCR on the PCR reads. Here the sample spans 97,000 or so distinct CDR3 sequences, roughly 51% being singletons. The receptor was isolated from a male donor with acne. This sequence joins TRBV25-1 and TRBJ1-1; no clear D gene. The sequenced material came from blood. The CDR3 region has the DNA TGTGCCAGCAGTGTCAGCATTGCGGGGAACACTGAAGCTTTCTTT. Its translation is CASSVSIAGNTEAFF. Based on the CDR3 plus reference TRBV25-1 and TRBJ1-1, the full variable domain is EADIYQTPRYLVIGTGKKITLECSQTMGHDKMYWYQQDPGMELHLIHYSYGVNSTEKGDLSSESTVSRIRTEHFPLTLESARPSHTSQYLCASSVSIAGNTEAFFGQGTRLTVV.